This TCR beta chain comes out of a study of graft-versus-host responses after intestinal transplantation. Worth noting for this clone: Its antigen is not identified.

Trimming took off 5 bases at V and 6 bases at J, with 14 bases between the two ends. This CDR3 is built from 14 residues. Germline-derived CDR1 and CDR2 are ENHRY and SYGVKD. Repertoires were generated with immunoSEQ multiplex PCR, while TCRdb's copy carries only in-frame clones and drops some. The table includes over 100,000 clones, around nine tenths detected once. The material was unstimulated CD4+ T cells sorted from spleen or lymph node cells, obtained before transplant. V gene TRBV10-3 combines with J gene TRBJ2-1, with D uncertain. This TCR derives from a human donor who was the organ donor for an intestinal transplant. CDR3 DNA: TGTGCCATCAGTCCCCTAGTGGGAACCAATGAGCAGTTCTTC. Protein product: CAISPLVGTNEQFF.